This T cell receptor (beta chain) is from a study of control samples from healthy donors and cancer patients. After removal of 3 bases from V and 5 bases from J, the junction contained 4 bases not matched to a gene. The CDR3 extends over 15 amino acids. Looked up from germline, CDR1 is KGHDR and CDR2 is SFDVKD. Libraries were prepared by immunoSEQ multiplex PCR; TCRdb keeps only in-frame clonotypes and omits some of them. This sample yields more than 25,000 clones, of which 70% to 90% are seen a single time; about 3.9% belongs to the top ten. This receptor was taken from a female donor with melanoma. This chain uses TRBV24-1 with TRBJ2-2; 8 positions agree with TRBD1. Specimen: formalin-fixed, paraffin-embedded tissue. The CDR3: CATSDGQGGTGELFF. The CDR3 DNA is TGTGCCACCAGTGATGGACAGGGAGGAACCGGGGAGCTGTTTTTT.